This TCR beta chain was sequenced for a study of cytomegalovirus exposure and HLA in healthy donors. Whole-study findings and limits: In vitro assays verified that a few CMV-associated chains recognized CMV antigens specifically. An analysis was carried out later, and it reportedly showed fewer N-insertions in an Asian-associated ancestry cluster than the roughly 700-donor mean. There were about 160 TCR beta chains listed as cytomegalovirus-associated.

Amplification used 60 Vbeta primers and 13 Jbeta primers. Here immunoSEQ multiplex PCR was the method, and the copy in TCRdb shows in-frame clones only, minus some. The sample consists of some 150,000 clones, around 90% of them appearing once. A remark on this clone: The antigen remains unidentified.

CDR1 SGHTA and CDR2 FQGNSA come from the germline V gene. The CDR3 loop spans 15 amino acids. J lost 0 bases, V lost 5 bases, and 4 bases had no gene match. This chain uses TRBV7-2 with TRBJ1-2; the match to TRBD1 covers 9 bases. The clonotype was recovered from a woman in her twenties or thirties in good health and CMV-seronegative. Sequencing was performed on PBMCs. The CDR3 nucleotides are TGTGCCAGCAGCCCCGGGACAGGGACTAACTATGGCTACACCTTC. Residues: CASSPGTGTNYGYTF.